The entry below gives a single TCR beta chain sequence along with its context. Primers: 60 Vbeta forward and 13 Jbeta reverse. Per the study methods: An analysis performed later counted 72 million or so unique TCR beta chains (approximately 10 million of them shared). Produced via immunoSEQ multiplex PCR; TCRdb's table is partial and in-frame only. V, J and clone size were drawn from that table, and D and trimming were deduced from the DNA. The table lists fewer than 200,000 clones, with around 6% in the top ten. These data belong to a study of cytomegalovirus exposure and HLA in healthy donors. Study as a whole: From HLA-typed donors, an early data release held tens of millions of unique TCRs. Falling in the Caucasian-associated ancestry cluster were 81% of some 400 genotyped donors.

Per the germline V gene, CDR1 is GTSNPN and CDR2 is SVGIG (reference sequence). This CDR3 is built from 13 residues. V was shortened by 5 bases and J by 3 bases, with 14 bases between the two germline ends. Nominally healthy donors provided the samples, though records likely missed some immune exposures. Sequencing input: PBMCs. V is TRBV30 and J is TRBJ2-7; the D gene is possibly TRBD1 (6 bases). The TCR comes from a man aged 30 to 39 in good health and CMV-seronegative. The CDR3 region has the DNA TGTGCCTGGGGTCTACAGGGAAACTACGAGCAGTACTTC. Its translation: CAWGLQGNYEQYF. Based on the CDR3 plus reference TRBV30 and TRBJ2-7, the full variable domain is SQTIHQWPATLVQPVGSPLSLECTVEGTSNPNLYWYRQAAGRGLQLLFYSVGIGQISSEVPQNLSASRPQDRQFILSSKKLLLSDSGFYLCAWGLQGNYEQYFGPGTRLTVT.